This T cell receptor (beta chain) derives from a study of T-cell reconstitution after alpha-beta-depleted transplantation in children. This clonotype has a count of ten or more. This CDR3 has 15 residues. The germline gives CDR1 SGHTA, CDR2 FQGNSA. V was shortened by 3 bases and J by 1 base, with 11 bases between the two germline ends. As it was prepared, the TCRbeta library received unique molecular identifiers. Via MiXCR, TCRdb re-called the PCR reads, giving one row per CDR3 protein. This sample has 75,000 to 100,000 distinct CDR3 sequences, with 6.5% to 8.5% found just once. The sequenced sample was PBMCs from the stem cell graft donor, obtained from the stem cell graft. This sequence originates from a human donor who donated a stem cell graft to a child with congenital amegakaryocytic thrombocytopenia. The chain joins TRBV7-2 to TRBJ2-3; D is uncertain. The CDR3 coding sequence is TGTGCCAGCAGCTTTCGGAGACCGGGCACAGATACGCAGTATTTT. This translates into CASSFRRPGTDTQYF.